This T cell receptor beta chain was sequenced in a study of shared clonotypes between healthy human individuals. About the study: The plates for each donor numbered three CD4 naive, three CD4 memory, two CD8 naive and one CD8 memory.

Concerning this clone itself: Its antigen is unidentified.

General study findings and limits: On the whole, naive subsets had larger estimated richness than memory subsets had. A handful of donors held approximately 4.5% of naive CD4 clonotypes in common.

The CDR3 consists of 15 residues. V was pared by 0 bases and J by 0 bases, with 8 bases between. Per the germline V gene, CDR1 is GTSNPN and CDR2 is SVGIG (reference sequence). Repertoires were generated with immunoSEQ multiplex PCR, while TCRdb's copy carries only in-frame clones and drops some. Altogether under 750,000 clones are present, just under 75% being singletons, with the ten largest covering approximately 2%. Sequencing was performed on memory CD4+ T cells sorted from blood. Specified subset: CD45RA-negative fraction. The chain carries TRBV30 and TRBJ2-2; D gene uncertain. This clonotype originated in a woman aged 30 to 39 in good health. This CDR3 is CAWSVLQANTGELFF. The CDR3 nucleotides read TGTGCCTGGAGTGTCCTCCAGGCGAACACCGGGGAGCTGTTTTTT.